This T cell receptor beta chain derives from a study of molecular identifiers for immune sequencing clone quantification (dated by TCRdb to 2016 to 2019). About the full investigation: In a replicate experiment, RNA from about 21,000 or 97,000 naive CD8 T cells was split into five aliquots, four of which were sequenced. The study was a methods study using CD8 T cells to benchmark molecular-identifier clustering-based TCR repertoire sequencing (MIDCIRS) and TCR RNA copy counting. What the authors observed across the whole study: Modeling gave about 3 recovered TCR RNA copies per cell versus roughly 10 by digital PCR, implying around 33% capture efficiency. Naive libraries contained spiked-in Jurkat TCR RNA (approximately nine copies' worth), which is not part of the donor repertoire. Highly expanded clone sizes could be underestimated because identical TCR molecules may share a barcode. Spiked-in Jurkat TCR RNA equal to a single cell's worth was reported to be detectable even within one million naive CD8 T cells. Clones above 20 RNA copies held over 97% of molecules in CMV-specific effector cells but under 1% in naive cells. When barcode sub-clustering was left out, chimeric consensus sequences inflated TCR diversity, with chimeras reaching as high as 47%.

The receptor library was made with PCR. The sequencer was an Illumina HiSeq 4000. Bulk TCR libraries were prepared as previously described, using TCR primers listed in Table S5. Purification of total RNA was performed with the Qiagen AllPrep DNA/RNA kit. Before analysis, reads from multiple sequencing runs of one library were combined. The study's processing was this. Reads were retained only if their TCR constant sequence matched exactly, and those retained reads were trimmed to 150 nt and grouped according to their 12-nt molecular barcodes. Reads inside each barcode group were sub-clustered using a 15% Levenshtein threshold, and a quality-weighted consensus sequence was constructed for each RNA molecule. Non-functional sequences were filtered out, along with any lower-count sequence sitting one edit away from another sequence. On the basis of fitting two negative binomial distributions, barcode sub-clusters with fewer than 20% of the maximum read count were discarded. TCRdb trimmed the raw reads at Q25, called clones with MiXCR and kept productive beta chains. Each record represents a unique CDR3 protein, reported with the most common genes and DNA among its rows. Here the V and J calls rest on TCRdb's processing, not on the authors' analysis. The sample records about 320,000 distinct CDR3 sequences, around 21% of which are singletons. Of the sample, about 0.81% is held by the ten largest clones.

This clonotype has ten or more counts. The antigen it recognizes is unknown. Base qualities are not recorded, but no much larger clone differs from it by a single base. A distance of 9 bases separates the germline ends of V and J, which lose 1 base and 0 bases respectively. Taken from cysteine to phenylalanine, the CDR3 has 16 residues. Solely the CDR3 DNA is kept, with 48 bases framed from the first base. The germline V gene (reference sequence) gives CDR1 as SEHNR and CDR2 as FQNEAQ. Libraries of naive CD8 T cells were built from about 21,000 to 970,000 sorted cells, with 10%, 30% or 50% of the purified RNA used. On a BD FACSAria II, naive CD8 T cells were FACS-sorted as CD8+CD4-CCR7+CD45RA+ and collected into RLT Plus buffer. Roughly ten TCR copies' worth of Jurkat RNA were spiked into about 20,000-1,000,000 naive CD8 T cell samples to test detection sensitivity. Enrichment of CD8 T cells was performed with RosetteSep CD8+ T Cell Enrichment Cocktail and Ficoll-Paque, after which ACK red cell lysis was carried out.

Sequencing was performed on naive CD8+ T cells from blood, with Jurkat cell RNA spiked in. Reading the label with the study, this specimen's cell subset or site is: FACS-sorted CD8+CD4-CCR7+CD45RA+ naive T cells. This clonotype originated in a human donor in good health. Some libraries in this study had Jurkat cell RNA spiked in. The chain uses TRBV7-9 and TRBJ2-2; no D gene is confidently identified. In nucleotide form, the sequence is TGTGCCAGCAGCTTAGGTCCGACTTCGAACACCGGGGAGCTGTTTTTT. Its product reads: CASSLGPTSNTGELFF. The variable domain in full, with residues beyond the CDR3 obtained from the reference TRBV7-9 and TRBJ2-2 genes, is DTGVSQNPRHKITKRGQNVTFRCDPISEHNRLYWYRQTLGQGPEFLTYFQNEAQLEKSRLLSDRFSAERPKGSFSTLEIQRTEQGDSAMYLCASSLGPTSNTGELFFGEGSRLTVL.